Below are 11 T cell receptor beta chains sequenced from a single sample in a study of shared clonotypes between healthy human individuals. The repertoire was sequenced with immunoSEQ multiplex PCR; TCRdb's copy has only in-frame clones and lacks some. The table has some 530,000 clones, 70% to 80% seen once. The sequenced material came from PBMCs. These receptors all stem from a woman aged 40-49 years in good health. Some clones in this sample may be carry-over from other donors' samples.

The chain employs TRBV6-6 and TRBJ1-4, with 7 bases that match TRBD1. Germline loops: CDR1 MNHNY, CDR2 SVGAGI (reference sequence). The CDR3 loop spans 14 amino acids. J was trimmed by 5 bases and V by 5 bases; bases with no gene match: 5. The CDR3 is CASSQGGRNEKLFF. DNA of the CDR3: TGTGCCAGCAGTCAGGGGGGGCGCAATGAAAAACTGTTTTTT.

The chain links TRBV5-1 to TRBJ1-2; maybe TRBD1 (6 bases). Trimming pared 4 bases from V and 2 bases from J, leaving 9 bases between. The V gene's germline CDR1 is SGHRS and CDR2 YFSETQ. This CDR3 is 13 amino acids long. The CDR3 nucleotides are TGCGCCAGCAGCCAAACAGGGAACTATGGCTACACCTTC. It is translated as CASSQTGNYGYTF.

This clone was recorded once. The same CDR3 is also encoded by other DNA sequences in this sample. The V gene is TRBV29-1, the J gene TRBJ2-5, with 8 bases matching TRBD1. This CDR3 comprises 12 residues. The V and J ends lost 7 bases and 8 bases, in that order; junction bases with no gene match: 9. Germline loops: CDR1 SQVTM, CDR2 ANQGSEA. CDR3 sequence: CSARGQTETQYF. CDR3 nucleotides: TGCAGCGCCAGGGGGCAGACGGAAACCCAGTACTTC. The whole variable domain, remainder taken from reference TRBV29-1 and TRBJ2-5, is SAVISQKPSRDICQRGTSLTIQCQVDSQVTMMFWYRQQPGQSLTLIATANQGSEATYESGFVIDKFPISRPNLTFSTLTVSNMSPEDSSIYLCSARGQTETQYFGPGTRLLVL.

This chain connects TRBV5-1 to TRBJ2-2, with 9 bases that match TRBD2. Trimming removed 6 bases from V and 5 bases from J; junction bases left unmatched: 8. The CDR3 has 15 residues. CDR1 and CDR2 (germline): SGHRS, YFSETQ. The CDR3 protein is CASTIAGVGTGELFF. The DNA of the CDR3 is TGCGCCAGCACCATAGCGGGAGTTGGAACCGGGGAGCTGTTTTTT.

This chain uses TRBV7-8 with TRBJ1-4; 7 bases align to TRBD1. Germline V gene lookup returns CDR1 SGHVS and CDR2 FQNEAQ. J gave up 7 bases and V 3 bases, and 11 bases lay outside the gene matches. The length of the CDR3 is 16 residues. In DNA form, the CDR3 reads TGTGCCAGCAGCTTGTCGTATGGCAGGGGGACTGAAAAACTGTTTTTT. This encodes CASSLSYGRGTEKLFF.

The chain joins TRBV5-4 to TRBJ2-1; weak D call: TRBD2 (6 bases). This CDR3 contains 14 residues. The germline V gene encodes CDR1 SGHNT and CDR2 YYREEE (reference sequence). Trimming removed 0 bases from V and 7 bases from J, with 11 bases in between. The CDR3: CASSLGEGRNEQFF. CDR3 coding DNA: TGTGCCAGCAGCTTGGGAGAGGGGAGGAATGAGCAGTTCTTC. Full variable domain (remainder filled in from reference TRBV5-4 and TRBJ2-1): ETGVTQSPTHLIKTRGQQVTLRCSSQSGHNTVSWYQQALGQGPQFIFQYYREEENGRGNFPPRFSGLQFPNYSSELNVNALELDDSALYLCASSLGEGRNEQFFGPGTRLTVL.

The chain is built from TRBV10-3 and TRBJ2-3, with D possibly matching TRBD2 (5 bases). The V gene's germline CDR1 is ENHRY and CDR2 SYGVKD. This CDR3 comprises 15 residues. V was clipped by 0 bases and J by 5 bases, with 12 bases between them. The CDR3 region has the DNA TGTGCCATCAGTGAGTCTCGGGGTGGCGGAGATACGCAGTATTTT. This codes for CAISESRGGGDTQYF.

Only a few counts were recorded for this clone. V and J are TRBV6-1 and TRBJ2-2, with D unclear. V was trimmed by 1 base and J by 3 bases, leaving 6 bases between them. The CDR3 runs 14 residues. Germline CDR1 and CDR2: MNHNS and SASEGT. CDR3 DNA sequence: TGTGCCAGCAGTGAAGGACCGGACACCGGGGAGCTGTTTTTT. This gives the protein CASSEGPDTGELFF.

The chain recombines TRBV30 with TRBJ1-5; no clear D. Germline CDR1 is GTSNPN and CDR2 is SVGIG (reference sequence). This CDR3 contains 13 residues. The V end was cut by 2 bases, the J end by 4 bases, with 9 bases between. CDR3 sequence (DNA): TGTGCCTGGAGTTACAGTGCAAATCAGCCCCAGCATTTT. Translation gives CAWSYSANQPQHF. Using reference TRBV30 and TRBJ1-5 for the parts outside the CDR3, the full variable domain is SQTIHQWPATLVQPVGSPLSLECTVEGTSNPNLYWYRQAAGRGLQLLFYSVGIGQISSEVPQNLSASRPQDRQFILSSKKLLLSDSGFYLCAWSYSANQPQHFGDGTRLSIL.

The CDR3 nucleotides are TGTGCCAGTAGTCCCCGCGGTAGCGGGAGGGCAAGGGAGCAGTTCTTC. Its protein product is CASSPRGSGRAREQFF. V gene TRBV19 combines with J gene TRBJ2-1; 11 bases line up with TRBD2. Germline V CDR1 and CDR2: LNHDA, SQIVND (reference sequence). The junction had 13 bases not matched to a gene; V was cut back by 5 bases and J by 10 bases. The CDR3 is 16 residues long. Using reference TRBV19 and TRBJ2-1 for the parts outside the CDR3, the full variable domain is DGGITQSPKYLFRKEGQNVTLSCEQNLNHDAMYWYRQDPGQGLRLIYYSQIVNDFQKGDIAEGYSVSREKKESFPLTVTSAQKNPTAFYLCASSPRGSGRAREQFFGPGTRLTVL.

The chain joins TRBV5-1 to TRBJ2-1, with TRBD2 identical over 7 bases. The CDR3 extends over 16 amino acids. Germline CDR1 is SGHRS and CDR2 is YFSETQ. V trimming: 0 bases; J trimming: 3 bases; junction bases outside the gene matches: 6. The CDR3 region is CASSLEPSGIYNEQFF. The CDR3 bases are TGCGCCAGCAGCTTGGAGCCTAGCGGCATCTACAATGAGCAGTTCTTC.